Following are 32 T cell receptor beta chains from one sample sequenced in a study of T cells in Graves' hyperthyroidism and ophthalmopathy. Using RNA transcripts as the source, TCR beta CDR3 regions were amplified. TCR CDR3 regions were first amplified by RT-PCR with HTBI primers. TCRdb recomputed calls from the multiplex PCR reads with MiXCR, one row per CDR3 protein. The data show 33,000 or so distinct CDR3 sequences, around 50% seen once. Source material: blood. The receptor set was obtained from a woman between 50 and 59 years old with Graves' hyperthyroidism that later progressed to Graves' ophthalmopathy.

This clonotype was detected ten times or more. The genes are TRBV14 and TRBJ2-3; 7 positions match TRBD1. The germline CDR1 and CDR2 sequences are SGHDN and FVKESK. The V gene end was trimmed by 6 bases and the J gene end by 0 bases; junction bases not matched to a gene: 18. CDR3 size: 19 residues. This CDR3 reads CASRHVVQGPDPSTDTQYF. CDR3 DNA: TGTGCCAGCAGACACGTGGTACAGGGGCCAGACCCTAGCACAGATACGCAGTATTTT. Full variable domain (rest looked up from reference TRBV14 and TRBJ2-3): EAGVTQFPSHSVIEKGQTVTLRCDPISGHDNLYWYRRVMGKEIKFLLHFVKESKQDESGMPNNRFLAERTGGTYSTLKVQPAELEDSGVYFCASRHVVQGPDPSTDTQYFGPGTRLTVL.

This chain connects TRBV25-1 to TRBJ2-1, with 11 bases aligning to TRBD2. The CDR3 spans 17 residues. V lost 4 bases, J lost 7 bases, and 12 bases stayed unmatched. Germline CDR1 and CDR2: MGHDK and SYGVNS. CDR3 amino acids: CASSARGPSGRSNEQFF. As DNA, the CDR3 is TGTGCCAGCAGTGCTAGAGGGCCTAGCGGGAGGTCGAATGAGCAGTTCTTC.

The rearrangement uses TRBV2 and TRBJ1-5; unclear D gene. Germline V gene data show CDR1 as SNHLY and CDR2 as FYNNEI. The CDR3 sequence is 13 residues long. V was trimmed by 1 base and J by 7 bases, leaving 8 bases between them. CDR3 sequence (DNA): TGTGCCAGCAGTGAAGAGCGTGGCCAGCCCCAGCATTTT. Its protein product is CASSEERGQPQHF.

This clonotype was recorded only once. The rearrangement uses TRBV7-9 and TRBJ2-7; 8 bases fit TRBD2. The junction had 5 bases not matched to a gene; V was cut back by 8 bases and J by 2 bases. CDR1 is SEHNR and CDR2 is FQNEAQ in the germline V gene (reference sequence). CDR3 length: 13 amino acids. CDR3 nucleotide sequence: TGTGCCAGCCGGCGGGAGGCAGCCTACGAGCAGTACTTC. This sequence encodes CASRREAAYEQYF. The full variable domain, completed using reference TRBV7-9 and TRBJ2-7, is DTGVSQNPRHKITKRGQNVTFRCDPISEHNRLYWYRQTLGQGPEFLTYFQNEAQLEKSRLLSDRFSAERPKGSFSTLEIQRTEQGDSAMYLCASRREAAYEQYFGPGTRLTVT.

This chain uses TRBV20-1 with TRBJ2-5, with D perhaps matching TRBD2 (6 bases). Germline V CDR1 and CDR2: DFQATT, SNEGSKA (reference sequence). Trimming took 1 base from V and 6 from J, leaving 9 bases between them. This CDR3 is built from 12 residues. CDR3 nucleotide sequence: TGCAGTGCTAGAGCCCGGGAGCAGACCCAGTACTTC. Protein product: CSARAREQTQYF.

Of note for this clonotype: The CDR3 end shows no conserved phenylalanine or tryptophan, and so a read error is likely. This rearrangement joins TRBV11-2 to TRBJ1-1, with D hard to call. Trimming removed 1 base at V and 3 bases at J, with 6 bases between. The length of the CDR3 is 13 residues. CDR1 is SGHAT and CDR2 is FQNNGV in the germline V gene. Here the CDR3 DNA reads TGTGCCAGCAGCTTAGGGATGGACACTGAAGCTTTCCTT. Translation: CASSLGMDTEAFL.

This chain joins TRBV2 and TRBJ1-6; D perhaps matches TRBD1 (6 bases). The CDR3 has 12 amino acids. The V gene's germline CDR1 is SNHLY and CDR2 FYNNEI. Trimming removed 7 bases from V and 7 bases from J, with 8 bases in between. DNA of the CDR3: TGTGCCAGCACCCAGGGGAATTCACCCCTCCACTTT. This encodes CASTQGNSPLHF.

This clonotype is medium-sized within its sample. V usage is TRBV10-3 and J usage is TRBJ1-1; 7 nucleotides align to TRBD1. The CDR3 extends over 14 amino acids. Germline lookup yields CDR1 ENHRY and CDR2 SYGVKD. The V segment lost 3 bases and the J segment 0 bases; nucleotides outside the gene matches: 1. For the CDR3, the DNA is TGTGCCATCAGTGAAGGACAGGTGAACACTGAAGCTTTCTTT. As protein: CAISEGQVNTEAFF.

This clonotype was counted a single time. The CDR3 end shows no conserved phenylalanine or tryptophan, and so a read error is likely. No DNA is shown, since the ends of the CDR3 on it are uncertain; the CDR3 is the one TCRdb lists. The genes are TRBV5-1 and TRBJ2-1; TRBD2 is the table's D call and was not checked against the DNA. Including both end residues, the CDR3 is 12 amino acids long. Germline assignment: CDR1 SGHRS and CDR2 YFSETQ. CDR3 loop: CASSPHLKWLAG.

The gene calls are TRBV19 and TRBJ1-5; 9 nucleotides align to TRBD1. Germline CDR1 reads LNHDA; CDR2 reads SQIVND (reference sequence). The length of the CDR3 is 15 residues. The trim removed 6 bases at V and 0 bases at J, leaving 3 bases unmatched. CDR3 amino acids: CASRQGQGSNQPQHF. CDR3 nucleotides: TGTGCCAGTAGACAGGGACAGGGTAGCAATCAGCCCCAGCATTTT.

The rearrangement links TRBV7-9 to TRBJ2-1; 13 bases agree with TRBD2. Germline CDR1 and CDR2: SEHNR and FQNEAQ (reference sequence). With 4 bases clipped from V and 9 bases from J, the junction kept 18 bases outside the gene matches. CDR3 size: 19 residues. The CDR3, as DNA: TGTGCCAGCAGCTCGGGCGACTACGGACTAGCGGGAGACGGCCGTGAGCAGTTCTTC. Protein sequence: CASSSGDYGLAGDGREQFF.

As regards this clonotype: Here the CDR3 omits its conserved ending phenylalanine or tryptophan, so a read error is the likely source. The CDR3 DNA follows: TGTGCCAGCAAATTATCCGGGGCTAGAGGGAGTAGGGCGCAGTTCATC. Amino acid sequence: CASKLSGARGSRAQFI. The chain carries TRBV12-3 or TRBV12-4 and TRBJ2-1; TRBD1 or TRBD2 may be the D gene (5 bases each). V was shortened by 7 bases and J by 12 bases, with 28 bases between the two germline ends. The CDR3 length is 16 residues.

Many counts were recorded for this clonotype. A much larger clone sits a single nucleotide away, making a read error possible. This sequence joins TRBV7-2 and TRBJ2-5; TRBD2 aligns across 11 bases. This CDR3 has 16 residues. Germline loops: CDR1 SGHTA, CDR2 FQGNSA. The CDR3 DNA reads as TGTGCCGGCAGCGGAGATAGCGGGAGGGCCAGGAAGACCCAGTACTTC. This sequence encodes CAGSGDSGRARKTQYF.

This clonotype has just one count. The V gene is TRBV27, the J gene TRBJ2-5; D is undetermined. Germline values: CDR1 MNHEY, CDR2 SMNVEV (reference sequence). V was trimmed by 6 bases and J by 2 bases, leaving 10 bases between them. CDR3 length equals 13 residues. The CDR3: CASSPMRQETQYF. CDR3 bases: TGTGCCAGCAGCCCTATGCGGCAAGAGACCCAGTACTTC.

The chain carries TRBV6-6 and TRBJ2-5; maybe TRBD1 (6 bases). This CDR3 comprises 15 residues. Germline loops: CDR1 MNHNY, CDR2 SVGAGI (reference sequence). With 6 bases removed from V and 9 bases from J, the gap between germline ends came to 23 bases. The CDR3: CASRTQGDSNQPQYF. The CDR3 nucleotides read TGTGCCAGCAGGACACAGGGAGATAGCAATCAGCCCCAGTACTTC.

This clonotype has just a few counts. The V call is TRBV7-2, the J call TRBJ2-1; D is unclear. V lost 3 bases to trimming and J lost 12 bases, with 9 bases between them. The CDR3 is 11 amino acids. Germline lookup yields CDR1 SGHTA and CDR2 FQGNSA. The CDR3 region has the DNA TGTGCCAGCAGCTTGCACGGTGGGCAGTTCTTC. This sequence encodes CASSLHGGQFF.

The CDR3 bases are TGTGCCAGCAGCCAAAGGCCTGGGGGAACTGAAGCTTTCTTT. Its translation is CASSQRPGGTEAFF. This chain joins TRBV3-1 and TRBJ1-1; D might be TRBD1 (5 bases). Germline V CDR1 and CDR2: LGHDT, YNNKEL (reference sequence). The CDR3 totals 14 residues. Trimming took off 2 bases at V and 5 bases at J, with 12 bases between the two ends.

In its sample, this clonotype was seen once. This chain links TRBV10-1 with TRBJ2-1, with D tentatively TRBD2 (5 bases). CDR1 WNHNN and CDR2 SYGVQD come from the germline V gene (reference sequence). The CDR3 contains 17 residues. The germline V and J ends were trimmed by 0 bases and 3 bases, with 15 bases remaining between them. DNA for the CDR3: TGCGCCAGCAGTGAGTCGGGCGGGCCAGCGCACTACAATGAGCAGTTCTTC. Its translation is CASSESGGPAHYNEQFF.

This clonotype was observed many times. V usage is TRBV7-9 and J usage is TRBJ2-1; D is uncertain. Germline loops: CDR1 SEHNR, CDR2 FQNEAQ (reference sequence). Deletions cut 1 base from V and 0 bases from J, with 10 bases between. The CDR3 consists of 16 residues. The chain's CDR3 is CASSLETTSSYNEQFF. CDR3 DNA sequence: TGTGCCAGCAGCTTAGAAACTACCAGCTCCTACAATGAGCAGTTCTTC.

This clonotype was counted at least ten times. The chain carries TRBV5-6 and TRBJ2-3; no firm D call. There are 17 residues in the CDR3. Between the trimmed V and J ends, which lost 0 bases and 2 bases, there was a span of 16 bases. The germline gives CDR1 SGHDT, CDR2 YYEEEE. CDR3 sequence: CASSLGRAYLNTDTQYF. DNA of the CDR3: TGTGCCAGCAGCTTGGGACGGGCCTATCTAAACACAGATACGCAGTATTTT.

This clonotype was seen many times. The rearrangement uses TRBV28 and TRBJ1-1; 12 nucleotides agree with TRBD1. The CDR3 sequence is 14 residues long. Germline lookup yields CDR1 MDHEN and CDR2 SYDVKM. V lost 6 bases and J lost 6; bases outside the gene matches: 5. CDR3 residues: CASRTGTGGSEAFF. In DNA, the CDR3 is TGTGCCAGCAGGACCGGGACAGGGGGCTCTGAAGCTTTCTTT.

The CDR3 nucleotides read TGTGCCACCAGTGATTGCAGGGGGCAGGGCCATGAGCAGTTCTTC. Protein: CATSDCRGQGHEQFF. This sequence joins TRBV24-1 and TRBJ2-1; 8 nucleotides agree with TRBD1. This CDR3 is built from 15 residues. V dropped 2 bases and J dropped 8; count of bases not matched to a gene: 7. Germline values: CDR1 KGHDR, CDR2 SFDVKD.

V and J are TRBV7-8 and TRBJ1-1; D uncertain. This CDR3 has 15 residues. Germline V gene sequence: CDR1 SGHVS, CDR2 FQNEAQ. Trimming stripped 6 bases from V and 3 bases from J, with 17 bases between. CDR3 bases: TGTGCCAGCAGTTCCGAGGCGAGCGGGGACACTGAAGCTTTCTTT. As protein: CASSSEASGDTEAFF.

This clonotype was observed at least ten times. V and J are TRBV5-1 and TRBJ2-5; D not resolved. Germline CDR1 is SGHRS and CDR2 is YFSETQ. This CDR3 contains 14 residues. The V end was cut by 0 bases, the J end by 2 bases, with 8 bases between. The CDR3 nucleotides are TGCGCCAGCAGCTTGGGTCGGATACAAGAGACCCAGTACTTC. Translation gives CASSLGRIQETQYF.

The chain couples TRBV2 to TRBJ2-3, with D perhaps TRBD1 (6 bases). This CDR3 region has 14 residues. Germline V gene lookup returns CDR1 SNHLY and CDR2 FYNNEI. V was clipped by 3 bases and J by 8 bases, with 15 bases between them. CDR3 nucleotide sequence: TGTGCCAGCAGTGAGTTGGGGAAAGGGGGTACGCAGTATTTT. This gives the protein CASSELGKGGTQYF. The variable domain in full, completed from reference TRBV2 and TRBJ2-3, reads EPEVTQTPSHQVTQMGQEVILRCVPISNHLYFYWYRQILGQKVEFLVSFYNNEISEKSEIFDDQFSVERPDGSNFTLKIRSTKLEDSAMYFCASSELGKGGTQYFGPGTRLTVL.

This clonotype was seen ten or more times. This chain links TRBV6-1 with TRBJ2-3, with 10 bases lining up with TRBD1. Unmatched junction bases numbered 7, after V lost 6 bases and J lost 4 bases. The CDR3 sequence is 15 residues long. CDR1 MNHNS and CDR2 SASEGT come from the germline V gene. CDR3 sequence (DNA): TGTGCCAGCAGGATCGACAGGGGGCAAGCAGATACGCAGTATTTT. Its translation: CASRIDRGQADTQYF.

This clonotype is categorized as medium-sized. The chain employs TRBV5-8 and TRBJ2-3; 8 bases line up with TRBD2. CDR1 and CDR2 (germline): SGHTS, YDEGEE. Unmatched junction bases numbered 5, after V lost 0 bases and J lost 2 bases. The length of the CDR3 is 16 residues. CDR3 region: CASSLAGTRHTDTQYF. The CDR3 coding sequence is TGTGCCAGCAGCTTGGCGGGGACTAGGCACACAGATACGCAGTATTTT.

In this sample, this clonotype is medium-sized (0.01 to 0.1%). The genes are TRBV20-1 and TRBJ2-3, with unresolved D. Trimming removed 1 base from V and 2 bases from J, with 4 bases in between. Germline V gene data show CDR1 as DFQATT and CDR2 as SNEGSKA (reference sequence). The CDR3 is 12 amino acids. CDR3 amino acids: CSARGDTDTQYF. CDR3 sequence (DNA): TGCAGTGCTAGAGGCGACACAGATACGCAGTATTTT.

This clonotype was recorded many times. The V gene is TRBV2, the J gene TRBJ2-1; TRBD2 aligns across 7 bases. Germline CDR1 is SNHLY and CDR2 is FYNNEI. This CDR3 region has 13 residues. With V trimmed by 6 bases and J by 6 bases, 5 bases remained unmatched. The CDR3, as DNA: TGTGCCAGCAGGATGCGGGAGCTCAATGAGCAGTTCTTC. Amino acid sequence: CASRMRELNEQFF.

CDR3 bases: TGTGCCAGCAGGGGGCAAGGGTGGATGAACACTGGAAACACCATATATTTT. As protein: CASRGQGWMNTGNTIYF. This sequence joins TRBV5-4 and TRBJ1-3; TRBD1 is a possible D gene (5 bases). The CDR3 is 17 amino acids. Trimming pared 5 bases from V and 2 bases from J, leaving 20 bases between. Germline V gene sequence: CDR1 SGHNT, CDR2 YYREEE (reference sequence). Using reference TRBV5-4 and TRBJ1-3 for the parts outside the CDR3, the full variable domain is ETGVTQSPTHLIKTRGQQVTLRCSSQSGHNTVSWYQQALGQGPQFIFQYYREEENGRGNFPPRFSGLQFPNYSSELNVNALELDDSALYLCASRGQGWMNTGNTIYFGEGSWLTVV.

For the CDR3, the DNA is TGCAGTGCTAGAGATGACGTGCGGCTAGCGGGAAGCACAGATACGCAGTATTTT. Amino acid sequence: CSARDDVRLAGSTDTQYF. The V and J genes are TRBV20-1 and TRBJ2-3, with 9 positions matching TRBD2. CDR3 length: 18 amino acids. CDR1 and CDR2 from the germline V gene are DFQATT and SNEGSKA (reference sequence). J was trimmed by 0 bases and V by 0 bases; bases with no gene match: 10.

The chain recombines TRBV7-6 with TRBJ2-1; 10 bases are a match to TRBD2. The germline V gene encodes CDR1 SGHVS and CDR2 FNYEAQ. The CDR3 spans 15 residues. Germline trimming cut 8 bases from V and 4 bases from J; bases unmatched to any gene: 8. The CDR3, as DNA: TGTGCCAGCGGCTCTAGCGGGAGCTTTTACAATGAGCAGTTCTTC. Encoded protein: CASGSSGSFYNEQFF.